This T cell receptor (beta chain) derives from a study of radiation and T cells in renal cell carcinoma. Points on this clone: Its target is not known.

Findings and caveats of the study: No pretreatment tumor biopsies were available for baseline clonotypes.

Between the trimmed V and J ends, which lost 4 bases and 6 bases, there was a span of 8 bases. Looked up from germline, CDR1 is SGDLS and CDR2 is YYNGEE. This CDR3 is built from 12 residues. The data were produced by immunoSEQ multiplex PCR, yet TCRdb's version contains in-frame clones alone and is incomplete. This table has 130,000 to 150,000 clones, 88% appearing once. As to time point: baseline pretreatment blood. Indicated treatment: 15 Gy SBRT to primary tumor, nephrectomy 4 weeks later. The input for sequencing was blood, taken from a patient whose treatment included radiotherapy and nephrectomy. The J gene is TRBJ2-1, the V gene TRBV9; unclear D gene. The TCR sequence derives from a woman in her seventies with renal cell carcinoma. As DNA, the CDR3 is TGTGCCAGCAGCCCCGACCCCAATGAGCAGTTCTTC. Translating it yields CASSPDPNEQFF.